The present entry profiles one TCR beta chain with its context. Its antigen is still unknown. There are no base qualities to consult, and no much larger clone falls within one base. This sample is drawn from a study of T cell changes during pregnancy in multiple sclerosis (dated 2019 in TCRdb). Turning to the overall study: The study looked at changes in the T cell repertoire across pregnancy in women with multiple sclerosis.

The method was the immunoSEQ multiplex PCR assay. Entries here come from immuneACCESS through TCRdb and include only in-frame sequences with V and J called. Some clones fail to appear in such tables; in the studies checked, an unresolved V gene covers under half of the shortfall, and the cause of the remainder is unknown. Here the sample has roughly 80,000 clones; around 91% occur a single time. 1.5% to 2% of the sample comes from the top ten. The CDR3 holds 15 amino acids from the cysteine to the phenylalanine. Solely the CDR3 DNA is kept, with 45 bases framed from the first base. CDR1 and CDR2 are drawn from the germline V gene: SGHVS, FNYEAQ. V loses 4 bases at its end and J loses 3 bases; junction bases beyond the gene matches: 4.

Sequencing was performed on peripheral blood, taken before pregnancy. Recombination connected TRBV7-6 to TRBJ2-7; the central 12 bases match TRBD2. The TCR was taken from a female donor with multiple sclerosis, enrolled in a pregnancy study. The CDR3 sequence is CASSWTSGADYEQYF. The DNA sequence is TGTGCCAGCAGCTGGACTAGCGGGGCTGACTACGAGCAGTACTTC.